The subject of this entry is one T cell receptor (beta chain). Its specificity is unknown. The method was immunoSEQ multiplex PCR; TCRdb's version includes in-frame clones alone and lacks a portion of them. The data show around 130,000 clones, around 94% seen once. This sample stems from a study of graft-versus-host responses after intestinal transplantation. Overall study: Induction with anti-thymocyte globulin, then tacrolimus and steroids for roughly 3 years, was given to all recipients.

Germline V lookup: CDR1 SNHLY, CDR2 FYNNEI. The V gene lost 4 bases and the J gene lost 1 base, with 7 bases spanning the gap. The CDR3 extends over 13 amino acids. Sequenced here: unstimulated CD4+ T cells sorted from spleen or lymph node cells, sampled before intestinal transplant. This chain joins TRBV2 and TRBJ1-1; D is possibly TRBD1 (5 bases). The origin of this receptor is a human donor who received an intestinal transplant. The CDR3 sequence is CASSGGGNTEAFF. The CDR3 region has the DNA TGTGCCAGCAGTGGGGGGGGGAACACTGAAGCTTTCTTT.